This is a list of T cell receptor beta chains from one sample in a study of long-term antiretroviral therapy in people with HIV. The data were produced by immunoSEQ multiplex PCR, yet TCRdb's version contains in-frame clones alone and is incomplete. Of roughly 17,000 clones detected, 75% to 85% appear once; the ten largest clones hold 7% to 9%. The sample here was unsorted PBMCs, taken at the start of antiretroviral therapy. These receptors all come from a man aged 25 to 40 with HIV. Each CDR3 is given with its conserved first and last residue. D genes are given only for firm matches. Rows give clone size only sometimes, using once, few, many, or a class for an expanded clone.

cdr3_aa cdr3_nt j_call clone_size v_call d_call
CASSLGRGEAFF TGTGCCAGCAGCCTCGGTCGGGGAGAAGCTTTCTTT TRBJ1-1 few TRBV27 .
CASSQESLQETQYF TGCGCCAGCAGTCAAGAGAGTTTACAAGAGACCCAGTACTTC TRBJ2-5 . TRBV4-1 .
CATEGGQETQYF TGTGCCACGGAGGGGGGGCAAGAGACCCAGTACTTC TRBJ2-5 . TRBV28 .
CASRHQEISPLHF TGTGCCAGCAGGCATCAAGAAATTTCACCCCTCCACTTT TRBJ1-6 . TRBV6-1 .
CASSLDRGQTEAFF TGCGCCAGCAGCTTAGACAGGGGGCAAACTGAAGCTTTCTTT TRBJ1-1 . TRBV5-1 TRBD1
CASAPPGQAYYGYTF TGTGCCAGCGCCCCCCCAGGGCAGGCCTACTATGGCTACACCTTC TRBJ1-2 . TRBV19 .
CASRPSGGDQPQHF TGTGCAAGTCGCCCCTCAGGGGGGGATCAGCCCCAGCATTTT TRBJ1-5 . TRBV12-2 .
CASSIVPGGREQYF TGTGCCAGTAGTATAGTCCCAGGGGGCCGCGAGCAGTACTTC TRBJ2-7 . TRBV19 TRBD1
CAIRESLNTEAFF TGTGCCATCAGGGAGTCTTTGAACACTGAAGCTTTCTTT TRBJ1-1 once TRBV10-3 .
CASSLTSRFSGNTIYF TGTGCCAGCAGCTTAACTTCCAGGTTCTCTGGAAACACCATATATTTT TRBJ1-3 . TRBV7-8 .
CASAEGLDNEQFF TGTGCCAGCGCGGAGGGCCTCGACAATGAGCAGTTCTTC TRBJ2-1 once TRBV6-6 .
CASSPNWAEGQLNEKLFF TGCGCCAGCAGCCCCAATTGGGCGGAGGGACAGTTAAATGAAAAACTGTTTTTT TRBJ1-4 . TRBV4-3 TRBD1
CASSTRDRTNSPLHF TGTGCCAGTAGCACTAGGGACAGGACGAATTCACCCCTCCACTTT TRBJ1-6 few TRBV19 TRBD1
CASSGSGGAGELFF TGTGCCAGCAGCGGAAGCGGGGGGGCTGGGGAGCTGTTTTTT TRBJ2-2 once TRBV9 TRBD2
CASSYTGQGNQPQHF TGTGCCAGCAGTTATACGGGTCAAGGCAATCAGCCCCAGCATTTT TRBJ1-5 . TRBV10-3 .
CASSLAGADTQYF TGCGCCAGCAGCTTGGCTGGGGCAGATACGCAGTATTTT TRBJ2-3 . TRBV5-1 .
CSTWTGLETQYF TGCAGCACCTGGACTGGACTGGAGACCCAGTACTTC TRBJ2-5 . TRBV29-1 .
CAWSPGGGFNNEQFF TGTGCCTGGTCCCCGGGAGGGGGCTTCAATAATGAGCAGTTCTTC TRBJ2-1 . TRBV30 .
CASSQDILAGGLYNEQFF TGTGCCAGCAGCCAAGATATTCTAGCGGGGGGTTTGTACAATGAGCAGTTCTTC TRBJ2-1 . TRBV14 TRBD2
CASSTDRGVGSYNEQFF TGTGCCAGCAGCACAGACAGGGGTGTTGGCTCCTACAATGAGCAGTTCTTC TRBJ2-1 . TRBV9 TRBD1
CASSEFAATSSYEQYF TGTGCCAGCAGTGAATTCGCGGCTACGAGCTCCTACGAGCAGTACTTC TRBJ2-7 few TRBV2 .
CASSWRDSRGLETQYF TGCGCCAGCAGCTGGAGGGACAGCCGAGGGTTAGAGACCCAGTACTTC TRBJ2-5 . TRBV5-1 .
CASSHPRGPTDTQYF TGTGCCAGCAGTCACCCCAGGGGGCCTACAGATACGCAGTATTTT TRBJ2-3 . TRBV28 TRBD1
CASSIQPGQVSGGYTF TGTGCCAGTAGTATACAGCCGGGACAGGTGTCGGGTGGCTACACCTTC TRBJ1-2 . TRBV19 TRBD1
CASSLAGGSPVGYTF TGTGCCAGCAGCTTGGCCGGGGGGTCACCCGTTGGCTACACCTTC TRBJ1-2 . TRBV5-6 .
CASSFGTGGGWTEAFF TGTGCCAGCAGTTTTGGGACAGGGGGCGGGTGGACTGAAGCTTTCTTT TRBJ1-1 once TRBV28 TRBD1
CASSDSGGASDTQYF TGTGCCAGCAGTGATAGCGGGGGGGCCTCAGATACGCAGTATTTT TRBJ2-3 . TRBV6-4 TRBD2
CASSSLGAMNTEAFF TGTGCCAGCAGTTCCCTAGGGGCTATGAACACTGAAGCTTTCTTT TRBJ1-1 once TRBV28 .
CASSRTNTGELFF TGTGCCAGCAGCCGAACGAACACCGGGGAGCTGTTTTTT TRBJ2-2 . TRBV7-9 .
CASRKQGSNQPQHF TGTGCCAGCAGGAAACAGGGTAGCAATCAGCCCCAGCATTTT TRBJ1-5 . TRBV27 .
CASSLVQSYEQYF TGTGCCAGCAGCTTAGTCCAATCCTACGAGCAGTACTTC TRBJ2-7 . TRBV7-2 .
CASSLLYNEQFF TGTGCCAGCAGCTTATTGTACAATGAGCAGTTCTTC TRBJ2-1 . TRBV11-3 .
CASQDRNYNEQFF TGTGCCAGCCAAGACAGGAACTACAATGAGCAGTTCTTC TRBJ2-1 . TRBV7-2 .
CASSPWGGETNTGELFF TGCGCCAGCAGCCCATGGGGTGGGGAAACGAACACCGGGGAGCTGTTTTTT TRBJ2-2 . TRBV4-1 .
CASGGGRASFGQFF TGTGCCAGCGGGGGCGGGAGGGCCTCTTTTGGGCAGTTCTTC TRBJ2-1 . TRBV6-4 TRBD2
CASTEAANSPLHF TGTGCCAGCACTGAGGCAGCCAATTCACCCCTCCACTTT TRBJ1-6 few TRBV2 .
CASSLGDGYYGYTF TGTGCCAGCAGTTTAGGTGACGGATACTATGGCTACACCTTC TRBJ1-2 few TRBV27 .
CASSDGAGYTEAFF TGTGCCAGCAGTGACGGGGCCGGATACACTGAAGCTTTCTTT TRBJ1-1 . TRBV6-1 .
CSVVARGEQSGELFF TGCAGCGTTGTAGCGCGGGGGGAGCAATCCGGGGAGCTGTTTTTT TRBJ2-2 . TRBV29-1 TRBD2
CASSRQDSNNEQFF TGTGCCAGCAGCAGACAGGACAGTAACAATGAGCAGTTCTTC TRBJ2-1 . TRBV7-8 .
CASTTSERASDTQYF TGTGCCAGCACCACTAGCGAGAGGGCGTCAGATACGCAGTATTTT TRBJ2-3 once TRBV21-1 .
CAWSPNRGNEQFF TGTGCCTGGAGTCCCAACCGGGGCAATGAGCAGTTCTTC TRBJ2-1 . TRBV30 .
CSVEEEIGYGYTF TGCAGCGTCGAGGAGGAGATAGGCTATGGCTACACCTTC TRBJ1-2 . TRBV29-1 .
CAWSPSGANVLTF TGTGCCTGGAGTCCCTCTGGGGCCAACGTCCTGACTTTC TRBJ2-6 . TRBV30 .
CASSLAALAGELNTGELFF TGTGCCAGCAGCTTAGCGGCACTAGCGGGGGAGCTGAACACCGGGGAGCTGTTTTTT TRBJ2-2 . TRBV7-9 TRBD2
CASSLPVQSSYEQYF TGTGCCAGCAGCTTACCGGTCCAGTCCTCCTACGAGCAGTACTTC TRBJ2-7 few TRBV7-2 .
CASSFGLKPYEQYF TGTGCCAGCAGCTTTGGACTAAAACCCTACGAGCAGTACTTC TRBJ2-7 . TRBV7-7 .
CAWSVQVQGLEQYF TGTGCCTGGAGTGTACAGGTTCAGGGGCTCGAGCAGTACTTC TRBJ2-7 . TRBV30 .
CAISDLRISSYEQYF TGTGCCATCAGTGACTTGCGGATCAGCTCCTACGAGCAGTACTTC TRBJ2-7 . TRBV10-3 .
CAISGSSYNEQFF TGTGCCATCAGCGGGAGCTCCTACAATGAGCAGTTCTTC TRBJ2-1 . TRBV2 TRBD2
CASSIKRMHSNQPQHF TGTGCCAGTAGTATAAAGCGGATGCATAGCAATCAGCCCCAGCATTTT TRBJ1-5 . TRBV19 .
CASSLAELSGEKLFF TGTGCCAGCAGCTTAGCAGAACTTTCGGGTGAAAAACTGTTTTTT TRBJ1-4 . TRBV7-9 .
CASSPPWAFKEQYF TGTGCCAGCAGCCCCCCCTGGGCGTTCAAGGAGCAGTACTTC TRBJ2-7 . TRBV7-9 .